This T cell receptor (beta chain) appears in the sequencing data of a study of blood T cell repertoires in COVID-19. Study summary: The United States, Italy and Spain supplied acute and convalescent COVID-19 samples. Sample material is recorded as cDNA or gDNA derived from T cells, B-cell-depleted T cells, or PBMCs.

V was shortened by 8 bases and J by 1 base, with 12 bases between the two germline ends. The CDR3 is 14 amino acids. Germline V CDR1 and CDR2: LNHDA, SQIVND (reference sequence). Assignment of participants to cohorts was predicated upon participant-reported clinical history. Per the original methods: Reference gene primer amplification yielded estimated nucleated cell counts. Some clones are missing from TCRdb's copy, which holds only in-frame ones; the method was immunoSEQ multiplex PCR. Clonal size and the V and J genes are those of that table, whereas D and trimming came from the DNA. The sample lists around 130,000 clones, approximately 80% seen once, with 1.5% to 2% in the top ten.

The specimen was PBMCs or T cells enriched from blood (not recorded which). The TCR comes from a young woman who had been exposed to COVID-19. This chain joins TRBV19 and TRBJ1-5; possible D gene TRBD1, 6 bases. The CDR3 DNA reads TGTGCCAGTTCGGACAGCGCCAGCAATCAGCCCCAGCATTTT. This gives the protein CASSDSASNQPQHF.